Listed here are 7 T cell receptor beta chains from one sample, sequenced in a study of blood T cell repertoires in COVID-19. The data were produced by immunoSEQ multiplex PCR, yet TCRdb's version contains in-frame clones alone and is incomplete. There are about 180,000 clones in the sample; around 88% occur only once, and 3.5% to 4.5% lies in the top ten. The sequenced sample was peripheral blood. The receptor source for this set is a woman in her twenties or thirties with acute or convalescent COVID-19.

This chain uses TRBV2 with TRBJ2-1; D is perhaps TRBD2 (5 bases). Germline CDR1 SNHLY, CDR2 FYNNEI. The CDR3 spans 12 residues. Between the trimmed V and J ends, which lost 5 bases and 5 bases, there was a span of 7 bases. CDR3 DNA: TGTGCCAGCAGTACACTAGACAATGAGCAGTTCTTC. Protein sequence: CASSTLDNEQFF.

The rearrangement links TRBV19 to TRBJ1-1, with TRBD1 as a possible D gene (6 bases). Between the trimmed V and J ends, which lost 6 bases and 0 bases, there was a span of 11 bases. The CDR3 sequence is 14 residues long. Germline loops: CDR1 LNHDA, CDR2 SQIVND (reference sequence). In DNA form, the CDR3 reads TGTGCCAGTAGCGGACAGCCCATGAACACTGAAGCTTTCTTT. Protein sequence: CASSGQPMNTEAFF.

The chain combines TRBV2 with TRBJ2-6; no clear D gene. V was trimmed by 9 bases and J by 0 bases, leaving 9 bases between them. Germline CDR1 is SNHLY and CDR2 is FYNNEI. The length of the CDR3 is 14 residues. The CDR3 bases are TGTGCCAGTAAAGCTAGCTCTGGGGCCAACGTCCTGACTTTC. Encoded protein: CASKASSGANVLTF.

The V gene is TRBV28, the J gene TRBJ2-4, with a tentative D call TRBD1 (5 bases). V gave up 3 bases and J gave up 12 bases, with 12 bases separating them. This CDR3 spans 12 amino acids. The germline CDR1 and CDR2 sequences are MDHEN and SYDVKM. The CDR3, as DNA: TGTGCCAGCAGTTTGCCGCAGGGTTATCAGTACTTC. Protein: CASSLPQGYQYF.

The CDR3 here is CASHGGGLPNTGELFF. CDR3 DNA sequence: TGTGCCAGTCATGGGGGGGGACTGCCGAACACCGGGGAGCTGTTTTTT. V is TRBV19 and J is TRBJ2-2; 7 nucleotides line up with TRBD2. The V segment lost 8 bases and the J segment 0 bases; nucleotides outside the gene matches: 9. This CDR3 is 16 amino acids long. Germline assignment: CDR1 LNHDA and CDR2 SQIVND (reference sequence).

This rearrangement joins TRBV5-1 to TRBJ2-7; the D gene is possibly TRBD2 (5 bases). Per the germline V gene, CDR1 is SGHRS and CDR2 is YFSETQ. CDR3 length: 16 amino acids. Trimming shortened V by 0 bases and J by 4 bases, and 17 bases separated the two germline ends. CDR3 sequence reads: CASSLGLGLRHYEQYF. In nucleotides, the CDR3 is TGCGCCAGCAGCTTGGGCCTAGGACTGAGACATTACGAGCAGTACTTC.

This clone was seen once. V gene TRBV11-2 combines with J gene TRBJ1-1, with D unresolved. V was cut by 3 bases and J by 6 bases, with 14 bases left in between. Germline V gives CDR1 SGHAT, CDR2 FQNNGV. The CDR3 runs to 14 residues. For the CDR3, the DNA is TGTGCCAGCAGCTTTACCCCCATAGCGGCTGAAGCTTTCTTT. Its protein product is CASSFTPIAAEAFF.